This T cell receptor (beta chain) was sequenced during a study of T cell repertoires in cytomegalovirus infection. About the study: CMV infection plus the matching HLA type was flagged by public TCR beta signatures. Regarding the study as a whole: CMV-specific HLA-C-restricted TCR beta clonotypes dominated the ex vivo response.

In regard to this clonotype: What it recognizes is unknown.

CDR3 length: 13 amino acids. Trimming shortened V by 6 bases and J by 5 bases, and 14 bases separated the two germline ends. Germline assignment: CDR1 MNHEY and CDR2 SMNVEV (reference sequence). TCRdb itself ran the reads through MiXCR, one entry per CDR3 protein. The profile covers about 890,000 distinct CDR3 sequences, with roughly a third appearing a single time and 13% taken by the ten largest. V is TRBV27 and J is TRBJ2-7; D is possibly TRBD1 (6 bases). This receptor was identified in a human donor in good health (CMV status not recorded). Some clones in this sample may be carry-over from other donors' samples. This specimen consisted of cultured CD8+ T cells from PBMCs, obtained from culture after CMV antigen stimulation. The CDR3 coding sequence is TGTGCCAGCAGCAACAGGGCGGCGAACGAGCAGTACTTC. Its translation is CASSNRAANEQYF.